One and the same sample provided the 22 T cell receptor beta chains below, sequenced in a study of blood T cell repertoires in COVID-19. Sequenced by immunoSEQ multiplex PCR; TCRdb stores in-frame clones only, minus some. The sample records 60,000 to 85,000 clones, more than 75% being singletons. Input material: peripheral blood. Receptor source: a woman older than 75 with active or convalescent COVID-19.

V usage is TRBV7-8 and J usage is TRBJ1-2, with TRBD1 matching 9 bases. This CDR3 has 17 residues. Germline CDR1 is SGHVS and CDR2 is FQNEAQ. V lost 1 base and J lost 8; bases outside the gene matches: 14. The DNA for the CDR3 is TGTGCCAGCAGCTTAGGGCTAAATCCGGGACAGGGAGGCGGCTACACCTTC. As protein: CASSLGLNPGQGGGYTF.

The chain uses TRBV28 and TRBJ1-6; no clear D gene. Germline-derived CDR1 and CDR2 are MDHEN and SYDVKM. V lost 8 bases and J 7 bases, leaving 9 bases between the germline ends. The CDR3 is 12 amino acids. CDR3 DNA sequence: TGTGCCAGCCAAACGGGGAATTCACCCCTCCACTTT. This encodes CASQTGNSPLHF. Full variable domain (rest looked up from reference TRBV28 and TRBJ1-6): DVKVTQSSRYLVKRTGEKVFLECVQDMDHENMFWYRQDPGLGLRLIYFSYDVKMKEKGDIPEGYSVSREKKERFSLILESASTNQTSMYLCASQTGNSPLHFGNGTRLTVT.

The chain uses TRBV28 and TRBJ1-3; a weak D match, TRBD1 (6 bases). V lost 8 bases and J 0 bases, leaving 14 bases between the germline ends. Germline assignment: CDR1 MDHEN and CDR2 SYDVKM. The CDR3 sequence is 15 residues long. CDR3 region: CASAQDSGSGNTIYF. The CDR3, as DNA: TGTGCCAGCGCCCAGGACAGCGGCTCTGGAAACACCATATATTTT.

This clone was counted a few times. This chain links TRBV5-4 with TRBJ2-2, with D uncertain. The CDR3 has 11 residues. V was pared by 10 bases and J by 6 bases, with 10 bases between. Germline lookup yields CDR1 SGHNT and CDR2 YYREEE (reference sequence). CDR3 amino acids: CASSRSGELFF. For the CDR3, the DNA is TGTGCCTCCTCTCGTTCCGGGGAGCTGTTTTTT.

This clone was observed a handful of times. V is TRBV6-6 and J is TRBJ1-2, with 8 bases fitting TRBD1. Per the germline V gene, CDR1 is MNHNY and CDR2 is SVGAGI (reference sequence). Germline trimming cut 4 bases from V and 6 bases from J; bases unmatched to any gene: 7. There are 14 residues in the CDR3. DNA for the CDR3: TGTGCCAGCAGTTTTCGACAGGGGAGAAATGGCTACACCTTC. Its protein product is CASSFRQGRNGYTF.

The J gene is TRBJ2-7, the V gene TRBV5-6; TRBD1 might be the D (5 bases). V dropped 1 base and J dropped 3 bases, with 8 bases sitting between them. This CDR3 is built from 13 residues. From germline, CDR1 is SGHDT and CDR2 YYEEEE. The DNA of the CDR3 is TGTGCCAGCAGCTTGAACAGGTTCTACGAGCAGTACTTC. This encodes CASSLNRFYEQYF.

The V call is TRBV30, the J call TRBJ1-1, with TRBD1 matching 11 bases. J lost 3 bases, V lost 2 bases, and 8 bases had no gene match. The germline gives CDR1 GTSNPN, CDR2 SVGIG (reference sequence). The length of the CDR3 is 16 residues. Here the CDR3 reads CAWSTTRTGGYTEAFF. The CDR3 DNA sequence: TGTGCCTGGAGTACGACGAGGACAGGGGGCTACACTGAAGCTTTCTTT.

The rearrangement joins TRBV5-5 to TRBJ2-2; D unresolved. V was cut by 0 bases and J by 4 bases, with 13 bases left in between. The CDR3 covers 16 residues. Germline V gives CDR1 SGHKS, CDR2 YYEKEE (reference sequence). CDR3 in amino acids: CASSLDPHSSTGELFF. Written as DNA, the CDR3 is TGTGCCAGCAGCTTGGACCCTCACAGCAGCACCGGGGAGCTGTTTTTT.

This clone came up a few times. V gene TRBV27 combines with J gene TRBJ1-6; D remains ambiguous. The V end lost 2 bases, the J end lost 10 bases, and 12 bases lay between the germline ends. The CDR3 extends over 14 amino acids. Germline loops: CDR1 MNHEY, CDR2 SMNVEV (reference sequence). In DNA, the CDR3 is TGTGCCAGCAGTTTAAAACAGACGTTGTCACCCCTCCACTTT. Its protein product is CASSLKQTLSPLHF.

The rearrangement joins TRBV19 to TRBJ2-3; TRBD2 agrees at 9 bases. Losses at the gene ends were 4 bases for V and 4 bases for J; bases not matched to a gene: 0. The CDR3 sequence is 13 residues long. Germline loops: CDR1 LNHDA, CDR2 SQIVND (reference sequence). This chain's CDR3 is CASSSGGADTQYF. CDR3 DNA sequence: TGTGCCAGTAGTAGCGGGGGGGCAGATACGCAGTATTTT.

The chain employs TRBV11-2 and TRBJ2-5, with TRBD2 matching over 8 bases. Germline values: CDR1 SGHAT, CDR2 FQNNGV. The ends lost 0 bases at V and 4 bases at J; junction bases unmatched: 10. CDR3 length equals 17 residues. This CDR3 reads CASSLDRGLAGGETQYF. The CDR3 DNA reads TGTGCCAGCAGCTTAGATCGAGGGCTAGCGGGCGGAGAGACCCAGTACTTC.

This clone was recorded once. The J gene is TRBJ1-1, the V gene TRBV12-3 or TRBV12-4; D uncertain. The V end was cut by 4 bases, the J end by 2 bases, with 5 bases between. CDR3 length: 12 residues. The CDR3 is CASSSPNTEAFF. CDR3 nucleotide sequence: TGTGCCAGCAGTTCTCCCAACACTGAAGCTTTCTTT.

This chain joins TRBV6-2 or TRBV6-3 and TRBJ1-1; D is uncertain. CDR1 is MNHEY, CDR2 SVGEGT, per germline. This CDR3 region has 14 residues. V lost 6 bases and J lost 1, with 12 bases in between. The CDR3 loop is CASSPRLPNTEAFF. In nucleotides, the CDR3 is TGTGCCAGCAGCCCCAGACTACCGAACACTGAAGCTTTCTTT.

This clone has just one count. The chain uses TRBV15 and TRBJ2-1; TRBD2 matches 8 bases. In germline, CDR1 is LNHNV, CDR2 YYDKDF (reference sequence). This CDR3 comprises 16 residues. Trimming cost V 1 base and J 4 bases; bases outside gene matches: 6. The CDR3 coding sequence is TGTGCCACCAGCAGAGGGGTGGGACTAGTGTACAATGAGCAGTTCTTC. It yields the protein CATSRGVGLVYNEQFF.

The chain links TRBV27 to TRBJ2-2, with no clear D. There are 19 residues in the CDR3. V lost 9 bases and J lost 4, with 30 bases in between. Germline values: CDR1 MNHEY, CDR2 SMNVEV (reference sequence). The CDR3 is CASGSDTPGVGRITGELFF. In DNA form, the CDR3 reads TGTGCCAGTGGGTCCGACACTCCAGGCGTTGGGCGAATCACCGGGGAGCTGTTTTTT.

The chain couples TRBV28 to TRBJ2-7; 9 bases align to TRBD1. CDR3 length: 14 residues. The junction had 10 bases not matched to a gene; V was cut back by 6 bases and J by 7 bases. The germline gives CDR1 MDHEN, CDR2 SYDVKM. The CDR3 nucleotides read TGTGCCAGCAGCATGGACAGGGGAATTAGGGAGCAGTACTTC. Translating it yields CASSMDRGIREQYF.

The V gene is TRBV5-8, the J gene TRBJ2-1; 7 positions agree with TRBD1. CDR1 is SGHTS, CDR2 YDEGEE, per germline. The trim removed 2 bases at V and 9 bases at J, leaving 5 bases unmatched. The CDR3 is 13 residues long. CDR3 protein: CASSFTGVGEQFF. CDR3 in DNA: TGTGCCAGCAGCTTCACAGGGGTCGGTGAGCAGTTCTTC.

Concerning this clone: Other nucleotide sequences from this sample produce the same CDR3. The rearrangement links TRBV7-9 to TRBJ2-3, with TRBD2 matching over 10 bases. The CDR3 contains 15 residues. V trimming: 1 base; J trimming: 5 bases; junction bases outside the gene matches: 3. In germline, CDR1 is SEHNR, CDR2 FQNEAQ (reference sequence). The CDR3 bases are TGTGCCAGCAGCTTAGTGTCTAGCGGGGGAGATACGCAGTATTTT. Residues: CASSLVSSGGDTQYF.

The V gene is TRBV4-1, the J gene TRBJ1-3, with 12 bases that match TRBD1. Germline-derived CDR1 and CDR2 are MGHRA and YSYEKL. V lost 4 bases and J lost 3; bases outside the gene matches: 10. There are 18 residues in the CDR3. The CDR3 spells CASSRTPGQGAFGNTIYF. The DNA for the CDR3 is TGCGCCAGCAGCCGTACTCCGGGACAGGGGGCGTTTGGAAACACCATATATTTT.

The CDR3 loop reads CASSEAGTGSYEQYF. The CDR3 nucleotides read TGTGCCAGCAGCGAAGCCGGGACAGGGTCTTACGAGCAGTACTTC. The chain couples TRBV28 to TRBJ2-7; TRBD1 aligns across 9 bases. Trimming at V came to 6 bases and at J to 4 bases, leaving 10 bases not matched to a gene. The germline gives CDR1 MDHEN, CDR2 SYDVKM. CDR3 length: 15 amino acids.

V is TRBV9 and J is TRBJ2-3; TRBD2 matches at 7 bases. Germline trimming cut 6 bases from V and 5 bases from J; bases unmatched to any gene: 9. This CDR3 has 14 residues. Per germline, CDR1 SGDLS and CDR2 YYNGEE. CDR3 sequence: CASTPWGGGDTQYF. DNA of the CDR3: TGTGCCAGCACCCCGTGGGGGGGAGGAGATACGCAGTATTTT.

The chain uses TRBV5-1 and TRBJ2-2; 9 bases fit TRBD1. Germline trimming cut 0 bases from V and 4 bases from J; bases unmatched to any gene: 4. This CDR3 has 16 residues. Germline-derived CDR1 and CDR2 are SGHRS and YFSETQ. The CDR3 region is CASSLARDRVTGELFF. Written as DNA, the CDR3 is TGCGCCAGCAGCTTGGCCCGGGACAGGGTCACCGGGGAGCTGTTTTTT.